Each of the 20 T cell receptor beta chains below was sequenced from the same sample in a study of cytomegalovirus exposure and HLA in healthy donors. PCR employed 60 Vbeta and 13 Jbeta primers. Sequenced by immunoSEQ multiplex PCR; TCRdb stores in-frame clones only, minus some. Of about 170,000 clones listed, 75% to 80% are singletons. Sequenced: PBMCs. The receptors were gathered from a man aged 35 to 55 in good health and CMV-seropositive.

The CDR3 nucleotides are TGTGCCAGCAGCTTGCCCAGCGGGAGGGCCAAGAGTAATGAGCAGTTCTTC. Translation gives CASSLPSGRAKSNEQFF. The chain combines TRBV5-4 with TRBJ2-1, with 10 bases fitting TRBD2. The length of the CDR3 is 17 residues. Looked up from germline, CDR1 is SGHNT and CDR2 is YYREEE (reference sequence). The V segment lost 1 base and the J segment 7 bases; nucleotides outside the gene matches: 11.

The chain has TRBV9 and TRBJ2-2; 7 positions match TRBD1. This CDR3 has 15 amino acids. Germline CDR1 SGDLS, CDR2 YYNGEE. V lost 0 bases to trimming and J lost 5 bases; unmatched junction nucleotides: 4. The CDR3 sequence: CASSVEGQRTGELFF. In nucleotides, the CDR3 is TGTGCCAGCAGCGTAGAGGGACAGCGGACCGGGGAGCTGTTTTTT.

This sequence joins TRBV9 and TRBJ2-2; unclear D gene. V lost 4 bases to trimming and J lost 6 bases, with 13 bases between them. CDR1 is SGDLS and CDR2 is YYNGEE in the germline V gene. CDR3 length: 14 residues. The CDR3 bases are TGTGCCAGCAGCCCTCTTTCCTCGGCCGGGGAGCTGTTTTTT. Protein sequence: CASSPLSSAGELFF.

V gene TRBV7-8 combines with J gene TRBJ2-7; TRBD1 agrees at 10 bases. The CDR3 runs to 14 residues. The V gene's germline CDR1 is SGHVS and CDR2 FQNEAQ. Germline trimming cut 7 bases from V and 4 bases from J; bases unmatched to any gene: 7. CDR3 sequence: CASNRQGAGYEQYF. The CDR3 coding sequence is TGTGCCAGCAACCGACAGGGGGCGGGATACGAGCAGTACTTC. Combining the CDR3 with reference TRBV7-8 and TRBJ2-7 gives the whole variable domain GAGVSQSPRYKVAKRGQDVALRCDPISGHVSLFWYQQALGQGPEFLTYFQNEAQLDKSGLPSDRFFAERPEGSVSTLKIQRTQQEDSAVYLCASNRQGAGYEQYFGPGTRLTVT.

This chain uses TRBV5-1 with TRBJ2-1; 7 positions agree with TRBD1. Trimming removed 4 bases from V and 8 bases from J; junction bases left unmatched: 12. The CDR3 has 15 amino acids. Germline V gene data show CDR1 as SGHRS and CDR2 as YFSETQ. The CDR3 coding sequence is TGCGCCAGCAGCACGACAGGGATTGCGGTTGATGAGCAGTTCTTC. It codes for CASSTTGIAVDEQFF.

The rearrangement links TRBV15 to TRBJ2-5; the match to TRBD2 covers 10 bases. Losses at the gene ends were 5 bases for V and 2 bases for J; bases not matched to a gene: 5. The CDR3 is made up of 15 amino acids. CDR1 and CDR2 (germline): LNHNV, YYDKDF (reference sequence). The CDR3 DNA reads TGTGCCACCAGCGGGAGGACTAGCGGACAAGAGACCCAGTACTTC. As protein: CATSGRTSGQETQYF. Full variable domain (missing parts from reference TRBV15 and TRBJ2-5): DAMVIQNPRYQVTQFGKPVTLSCSQTLNHNVMYWYQQKSSQAPKLLFHYYDKDFNNEADTPDNFQSRRPNTSFCFLDIRSPGLGDTAMYLCATSGRTSGQETQYFGPGTRLLVL.

The V and J genes are TRBV7-3 and TRBJ2-3; maybe TRBD1 (7 bases). Trimming shortened V by 2 bases and J by 3 bases, and 18 bases separated the two germline ends. Germline V gene sequence: CDR1 SGHTA, CDR2 FQGTGA. This CDR3 has 17 residues. DNA of the CDR3: TGTGCCAGCAGCTTATCTGGAGGGGGCATGATGACAGATACGCAGTATTTT. Encoded protein: CASSLSGGGMMTDTQYF.

The chain combines TRBV27 with TRBJ2-6; D possibly corresponds to TRBD2 (6 bases). V was pared by 1 base and J by 0 bases, with 13 bases between. CDR3 length: 18 amino acids. CDR1 and CDR2 from the germline V gene are MNHEY and SMNVEV (reference sequence). CDR3 sequence: CASSLFGLTYSGANVLTF. DNA of the CDR3: TGTGCCAGCAGTTTATTCGGACTAACATACTCTGGGGCCAACGTCCTGACTTTC.

The chain couples TRBV15 to TRBJ2-3; D may be TRBD2 (5 bases). The CDR3 runs 15 residues. Germline V gene lookup returns CDR1 LNHNV and CDR2 YYDKDF (reference sequence). V was trimmed by 0 bases and J by 0 bases, leaving 7 bases between them. In DNA, the CDR3 is TGTGCCACCAGCAGAGACCGGGGTAGCACAGATACGCAGTATTTT. The encoded protein is CATSRDRGSTDTQYF.

The CDR3 nucleotides read TGTGCCAGCAGCCTCCCGACTAGCGGGAACTACGAGCAGTACTTC. Its protein product is CASSLPTSGNYEQYF. This chain uses TRBV7-9 with TRBJ2-7; 11 bases agree with TRBD2. The CDR3 loop spans 15 amino acids. V lost 5 bases, J lost 3 bases, and 6 bases stayed unmatched. CDR1 and CDR2 from the germline V gene are SEHNR and FQNEAQ (reference sequence).

The gene calls are TRBV7-8 and TRBJ2-1; 7 nucleotides match TRBD1. Per the germline V gene, CDR1 is SGHVS and CDR2 is FQNEAQ. The CDR3 is 17 residues long. V gave up 5 bases and J gave up 6 bases; unmatched junction bases: 16. CDR3 protein: CASSLPSSGQTLNEQFF. The CDR3 nucleotides read TGTGCCAGCAGCCTCCCCAGCTCGGGACAGACGCTCAATGAGCAGTTCTTC. The full variable domain, rest sourced from reference TRBV7-8 and TRBJ2-1, is GAGVSQSPRYKVAKRGQDVALRCDPISGHVSLFWYQQALGQGPEFLTYFQNEAQLDKSGLPSDRFFAERPEGSVSTLKIQRTQQEDSAVYLCASSLPSSGQTLNEQFFGPGTRLTVL.

The chain is built from TRBV19 and TRBJ2-3; maybe TRBD2 (6 bases). Looked up from germline, CDR1 is LNHDA and CDR2 is SQIVND (reference sequence). V was trimmed by 6 bases and J by 9 bases, leaving 22 bases between them. The CDR3 sequence is 15 residues long. This chain's CDR3 is CASSSRPSEGETQYF. The CDR3 nucleotides are TGTGCCAGTAGCTCCCGCCCTAGCGAAGGGGAGACGCAGTATTTT.

The J gene is TRBJ2-2, the V gene TRBV28; D is unresolved. CDR3 length: 14 residues. The germline V gene encodes CDR1 MDHEN and CDR2 SYDVKM. With 10 bases removed from V and 4 bases from J, the gap between germline ends came to 16 bases. The CDR3, as DNA: TGTGCCACCGGTGGGTTAGCCCTCACCGGGGAGCTGTTTTTT. Its protein is CATGGLALTGELFF. The full variable domain, in which reference TRBV28 and TRBJ2-2 provide the parts outside the CDR3, is DVKVTQSSRYLVKRTGEKVFLECVQDMDHENMFWYRQDPGLGLRLIYFSYDVKMKEKGDIPEGYSVSREKKERFSLILESASTNQTSMYLCATGGLALTGELFFGEGSRLTVL.

The sample holds a few counts of this clone. The rearrangement joins TRBV14 to TRBJ2-1, with D possibly being TRBD1 (6 bases). The V end lost 3 bases, the J end lost 10 bases, and 10 bases lay between the germline ends. CDR3 length: 12 residues. Germline V gives CDR1 SGHDN, CDR2 FVKESK. Here the CDR3 DNA reads TGTGCCAGCAGCCACTCTACAGGGGAGCAGTTCTTC. Translation: CASSHSTGEQFF.

J is TRBJ2-1 and V is TRBV19; 11 nucleotides match TRBD2. V trimming: 7 bases; J trimming: 3 bases; junction bases outside the gene matches: 5. CDR1 and CDR2 (germline): LNHDA, SQIVND (reference sequence). The CDR3 consists of 15 residues. The CDR3 coding sequence is TGTGCCAGTACTATGGGACTAGCGGACTACAATGAGCAGTTCTTC. Translated: CASTMGLADYNEQFF.

V gene TRBV5-1 combines with J gene TRBJ1-1; 10 bases line up with TRBD1. Germline CDR1 and CDR2: SGHRS and YFSETQ. V lost 3 bases, J lost 7 bases, and 9 bases stayed unmatched. CDR3 size: 15 residues. The CDR3 DNA reads as TGCGCCAGCAGCTCGATACCGGGACAGGGGATTGAAGCTTTCTTT. It codes for CASSSIPGQGIEAFF.

The chain joins TRBV6-1 to TRBJ2-3; TRBD2 agrees at 9 bases. This CDR3 contains 15 residues. V was pared by 4 bases and J by 2 bases, with 4 bases of the junction left unmatched. Germline V gene lookup returns CDR1 MNHNS and CDR2 SASEGT. The CDR3 DNA reads TGTGCCAGCAGTGGGCTAGCGGGACACACAGATACGCAGTATTTT. Its protein is CASSGLAGHTDTQYF.

The chain carries TRBV5-4 and TRBJ1-2, with D possibly matching TRBD1 (6 bases). The CDR3 runs 13 residues. Germline CDR1 is SGHNT and CDR2 is YYREEE (reference sequence). Trimming took 5 bases from V and 4 from J, leaving 12 bases between them. The CDR3 DNA is TGTGCCAGCAGGACACAGGGCGGCTATGGCTACACCTTC. Amino acids: CASRTQGGYGYTF.

This chain joins TRBV6-5 and TRBJ2-3; D is uncertain. The V gene's germline CDR1 is MNHEY and CDR2 SVGAGI. This CDR3 contains 15 residues. Trimming took off 5 bases at V and 3 bases at J, with 15 bases between the two ends. The CDR3 bases are TGTGCCAGCAGTGGAGAGACCCGAGAGACAGATACGCAGTATTTT. This sequence encodes CASSGETRETDTQYF.

This chain uses TRBV4-2 with TRBJ2-7; 7 bases are a match to TRBD2. Trimming took 1 base from V and 2 from J; bases not matched to a gene: 8. Germline V gene data show CDR1 as LGHNA and CDR2 as YNFKEQ. CDR3 length: 16 residues. This CDR3 reads CASSQATAGDPYEQYF. CDR3 nucleotides: TGTGCCAGCAGCCAAGCGACGGCGGGAGACCCCTACGAGCAGTACTTC.